The clone carrying this T cell receptor beta chain has a handful of counts. As yet, its antigen is unknown. The source of the sample is a study of regulatory T cells in long-lasting Graves disease. General study points: Persistent Graves' patients possessed reduced TCR diversity relative to recently diagnosed ones. Relative to new patients (roughly 1,000), persistent patients exhibited greater sharing of public clonotypes (approximately 3,000).

To make TCR beta libraries, researchers used iRepertoire HTBI primers and Arm-PCR of CDR3 regions. TCRdb reprocessed the multiplex PCR reads via MiXCR and lists one record per CDR3 protein. This sample yields 300,000 to 350,000 distinct CDR3 sequences, of which around a fifth are seen a single time; over 25% belongs to the top ten. The time point: persistent/refractory GD, antithyroid drugs over 5 years with positive TRAb. PBMC-derived RNA was used for the TCR library. The CDR3 sequence is 13 residues long. Trimming removed 6 bases from V and 8 bases from J; junction bases left unmatched: 9. Germline CDR1 is DFQATT and CDR2 is SNEGSKA (reference sequence).

The material sequenced was peripheral blood mononuclear cells (PBMCs), taken when the disease was refractory, from a patient treated with antithyroid drugs. J is TRBJ1-3 and V is TRBV20-1; 8 bases line up with TRBD1. This clonotype was obtained from a female donor with Graves disease. The CDR3: CSARPDRDYTIYF. Written as DNA, the CDR3 is TGCAGTGCGAGACCGGACAGGGACTACACCATATATTTT.